Below, one TCR beta chain is given with its context. These data are taken from a study of blood T cell repertoires in COVID-19. Study as a whole: There were acute and convalescent COVID-19 samples, and they came from the United States, Italy and Spain.

The table came from immunoSEQ multiplex PCR; TCRdb's copy has only in-frame clones and leaves some out. The sample yields a few hundred thousand clones, around 87% seen once. The CDR3 covers 17 residues. Losses at the gene ends were 4 bases for V and 5 bases for J; bases not matched to a gene: 8. Germline V gene sequence: CDR1 MNHNS, CDR2 SASEGT. This receptor was identified in a woman aged 55-75 years with COVID-19, enrolled during active disease. Source material: peripheral blood. The chain employs TRBV6-1 and TRBJ2-2; 12 bases are a match to TRBD2. The CDR3 DNA follows: TGTGCCAGCAGTGGAAAAGGCCTAGCGGGAGGGACCGGGGAGCTGTTTTTT. Its protein product is CASSGKGLAGGTGELFF.